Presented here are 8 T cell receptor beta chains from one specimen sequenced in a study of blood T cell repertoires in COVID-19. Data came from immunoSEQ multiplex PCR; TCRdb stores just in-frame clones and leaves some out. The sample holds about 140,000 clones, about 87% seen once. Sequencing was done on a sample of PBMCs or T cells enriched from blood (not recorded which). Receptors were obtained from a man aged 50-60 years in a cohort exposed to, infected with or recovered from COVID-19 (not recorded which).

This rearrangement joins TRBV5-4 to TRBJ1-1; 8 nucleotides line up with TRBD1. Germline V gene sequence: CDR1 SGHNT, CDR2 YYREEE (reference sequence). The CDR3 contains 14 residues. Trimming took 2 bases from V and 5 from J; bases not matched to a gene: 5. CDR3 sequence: CASSFSRQGTEAFF. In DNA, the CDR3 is TGTGCCAGCAGCTTCTCCCGACAGGGGACTGAAGCTTTCTTT.

The CDR3 spells CASSLNLQSDSQETQYF. The CDR3 DNA sequence: TGTGCCAGCAGCCTAAACTTACAATCTGACAGCCAAGAGACCCAGTACTTC. The rearrangement uses TRBV6-2 or TRBV6-3 and TRBJ2-5, with TRBD1 as a possible D gene (5 bases). Germline assignment: CDR1 MNHEY and CDR2 SVGEGT. CDR3 size: 17 residues. V dropped 6 bases and J dropped 1 base, with 21 bases sitting between them.

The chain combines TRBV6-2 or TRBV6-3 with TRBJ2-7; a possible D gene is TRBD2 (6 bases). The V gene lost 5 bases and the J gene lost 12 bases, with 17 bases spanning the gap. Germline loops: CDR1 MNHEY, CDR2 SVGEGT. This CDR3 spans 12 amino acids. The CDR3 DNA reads TGTGCCAGCAGTGCGGGACCCCTTCGGTGGTACTTC. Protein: CASSAGPLRWYF.

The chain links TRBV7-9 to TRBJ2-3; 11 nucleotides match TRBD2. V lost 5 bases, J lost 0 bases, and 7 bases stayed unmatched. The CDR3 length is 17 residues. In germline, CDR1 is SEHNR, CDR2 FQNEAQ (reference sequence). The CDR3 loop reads CASSPRLAGYSTDTQYF. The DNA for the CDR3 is TGTGCCAGCAGCCCGAGACTAGCGGGATATAGCACAGATACGCAGTATTTT.

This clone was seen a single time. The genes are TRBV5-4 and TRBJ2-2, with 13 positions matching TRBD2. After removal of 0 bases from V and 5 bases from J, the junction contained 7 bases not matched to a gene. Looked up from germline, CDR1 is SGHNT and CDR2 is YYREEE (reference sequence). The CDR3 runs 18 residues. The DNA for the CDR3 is TGTGCCAGCAGCTTGGATATAGGGACTAGCGGGACGACCGGGGAGCTGTTTTTT. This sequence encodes CASSLDIGTSGTTGELFF.

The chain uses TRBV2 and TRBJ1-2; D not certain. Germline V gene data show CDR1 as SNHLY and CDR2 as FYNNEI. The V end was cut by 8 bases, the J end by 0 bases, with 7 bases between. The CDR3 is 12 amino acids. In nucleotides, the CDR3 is TGTGCCAGCCAGCGAGCTAACTATGGCTACACCTTC. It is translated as CASQRANYGYTF. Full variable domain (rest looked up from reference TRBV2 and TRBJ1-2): EPEVTQTPSHQVTQMGQEVILRCVPISNHLYFYWYRQILGQKVEFLVSFYNNEISEKSEIFDDQFSVERPDGSNFTLKIRSTKLEDSAMYFCASQRANYGYTFGSGTRLTVV.

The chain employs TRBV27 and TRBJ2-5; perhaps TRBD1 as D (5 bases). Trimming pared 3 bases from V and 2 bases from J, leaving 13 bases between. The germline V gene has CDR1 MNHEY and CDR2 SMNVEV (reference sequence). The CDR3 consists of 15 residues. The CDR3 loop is CASSFSRQPQETQYF. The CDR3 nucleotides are TGTGCCAGCAGTTTCTCCAGACAGCCTCAAGAGACCCAGTACTTC.

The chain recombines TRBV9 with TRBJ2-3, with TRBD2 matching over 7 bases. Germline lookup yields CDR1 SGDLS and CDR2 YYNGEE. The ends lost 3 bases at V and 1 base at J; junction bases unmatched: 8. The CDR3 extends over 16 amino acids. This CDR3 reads CASSARSGSRTDTQYF. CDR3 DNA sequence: TGTGCCAGCAGCGCCCGTAGCGGGTCTCGCACAGATACGCAGTATTTT.